This T cell receptor (beta chain) appears in the sequencing data of a study of cytomegalovirus exposure and HLA in healthy donors. Study results and limitations: No immune exposure information besides CMV serostatus was available. A later analysis linked some 18,000 TCR beta sequences to HLA alleles at 0.05 false discovery rate. In a later analysis, V- and J-gene trimming of beta chains associated with a DCLRE1C missense variant, replicated independently. Excluded: some indistinguishable V segments such as TRBV6-2 and TRBV6-3.

The PCR was carried out with 60 Vbeta primers and 13 Jbeta primers. The data were produced by immunoSEQ multiplex PCR, yet TCRdb's version contains in-frame clones alone and is incomplete. The profile shows fewer than 180,000 clones, roughly three quarters of them singletons. Germline V gene data show CDR1 as SGHRS and CDR2 as YFSETQ. This CDR3 region has 16 residues. Trimming left V 5 bases short and J 2 bases short, with 19 bases between. Concerning this clone: The antigen remains undetermined.

The sample consisted of PBMCs. V and J are TRBV5-1 and TRBJ1-2; D might be TRBD1 (5 bases). This receptor was taken from a human donor in good health. The CDR3 DNA reads as TGCGCCAGCAGTTTGAATGGACACTTACCCAACTATGGCTACACCTTC. It is translated as CASSLNGHLPNYGYTF.